Listed here are 18 T cell receptor beta chains from one sample, sequenced in a study of T cell repertoires in cytomegalovirus infection. MiXCR, applied by TCRdb to the reads, yields one record per CDR3 protein. Of 450,000 to 550,000 distinct CDR3 sequences listed, under 55% were seen once; the top ten hold around 45%. No antigens are known for them. The material sequenced was cultured PBMCs, taken from culture after CMV antigen stimulation. The receptors shown here come from a human donor in good health (CMV status not recorded). Some clones in this sample may be carry-over from other donors' samples.

CDR3 nucleotide sequence: TGTGCCAGTAAACGATTGGAGGGCAATCAGCCCCAGCATTTT. This sequence encodes CASKRLEGNQPQHF. This chain links TRBV19 with TRBJ1-5; D call uncertain. Per germline, CDR1 LNHDA and CDR2 SQIVND (reference sequence). This CDR3 comprises 14 residues. With 7 bases removed from V and 2 bases from J, the gap between germline ends came to 12 bases.

V gene TRBV6-5 combines with J gene TRBJ2-5; 8 bases line up with TRBD1. CDR1 MNHEY and CDR2 SVGAGI come from the germline V gene. This CDR3 contains 12 residues. V gave up 6 bases and J gave up 3 bases; unmatched junction bases: 0. The CDR3 region is CASRQGEETQYF. The CDR3 bases are TGTGCCAGCAGACAGGGGGAAGAGACCCAGTACTTC.

This clonotype appeared a few times. This sequence joins TRBV6-5 and TRBJ2-3, with D perhaps TRBD1 or TRBD2 (5 bases each). V lost 4 bases and J lost 4, with 18 bases in between. CDR1 is MNHEY, CDR2 SVGAGI, per germline. CDR3 length: 16 residues. Here the CDR3 DNA reads TGTGCCAGCAGTTCCTCCGGGACCGGCGTCCCAGATACGCAGTATTTT. It specifies CASSSSGTGVPDTQYF.

This clonotype has just a few counts. This chain connects TRBV7-6 to TRBJ2-1, with D unclear. Trimming left V 1 base short and J 6 bases short, with 19 bases between. This CDR3 spans 17 amino acids. The germline V gene has CDR1 SGHVS and CDR2 FNYEAQ. The CDR3 loop is CASSLGLVGSVFNEQFF. The CDR3, as DNA: TGTGCCAGCAGCTTAGGCCTCGTGGGATCTGTATTCAATGAGCAGTTCTTC.

This clonotype was counted only a few times. The chain recombines TRBV7-2 with TRBJ1-2, with 8 bases identical to TRBD1. Germline trimming cut 1 base from V and 8 bases from J; bases unmatched to any gene: 12. Per germline, CDR1 SGHTA and CDR2 FQGNSA. The CDR3 is 16 residues long. Here the CDR3 reads CASSLDPTQGALGYTF. CDR3 coding DNA: TGTGCCAGCAGCTTAGACCCTACGCAGGGGGCGCTAGGCTACACCTTC.

J is TRBJ2-5 and V is TRBV7-9, with 16 bases aligning to TRBD2. Germline CDR1 reads SEHNR; CDR2 reads FQNEAQ (reference sequence). The CDR3 spans 17 residues. Trimming took 3 bases from V and 5 from J; bases not matched to a gene: 6. CDR3 sequence (DNA): TGTGCCAGCAGCTTCGGGACTAGCGGGGGGGCGGGGGAGACCCAGTACTTC. It is translated as CASSFGTSGGAGETQYF.

The V call is TRBV6-2 or TRBV6-3, the J call TRBJ2-1; D call uncertain. Germline loops: CDR1 MNHEY, CDR2 SVGEGT. V was shortened by 1 base and J by 0 bases, with 10 bases between the two germline ends. The CDR3 runs 16 residues. The CDR3 nucleotides read TGTGCCAGCAGTTACTTCAAGGTGAGCTCCTACAATGAGCAGTTCTTC. The encoded protein is CASSYFKVSSYNEQFF.

The chain has TRBV10-3 and TRBJ2-1; 10 bases map to TRBD1. The V gene end was trimmed by 2 bases and the J gene end by 8 bases; junction bases not matched to a gene: 0. Per the germline V gene, CDR1 is ENHRY and CDR2 is SYGVKD. There are 13 residues in the CDR3. In nucleotides, the CDR3 is TGTGCCATCAGTGAGGGGACAGGGGATGAGCAGTTCTTC. It encodes CAISEGTGDEQFF.

The V call is TRBV19, the J call TRBJ2-6, with a weak D call TRBD2 (6 bases). The CDR3 contains 14 residues. V was clipped by 7 bases and J by 3 bases, with 10 bases between them. Germline CDR1 is LNHDA and CDR2 is SQIVND (reference sequence). For the CDR3, the DNA is TGTGCCAGTACGGAGGGATATGGGGCCAACGTCCTGACTTTC. It translates to CASTEGYGANVLTF.

With respect to this clonotype: This could be a read error, since a much larger clone is one nucleotide away. Given the absence of the conserved phenylalanine or tryptophan at the CDR3 end, a read error is likely. V is TRBV2 and J is TRBJ2-5; D assignment may be TRBD1 or TRBD2 (5 bases each). The V end was cut by 3 bases, the J end by 4 bases, with 15 bases between. Germline V gives CDR1 SNHLY, CDR2 FYNNEI. There are 15 residues in the CDR3. The CDR3 nucleotides are TGTGCCAGCAGTGATCGTCAGGGAGTAGGAGAGACCCAGTACTTA. Protein product: CASSDRQGVGETQYL.

This rearrangement joins TRBV27 to TRBJ1-1; tentatively, D is TRBD1 (5 bases). From germline, CDR1 is MNHEY and CDR2 SMNVEV (reference sequence). This CDR3 region has 13 residues. The V gene lost 6 bases and the J gene lost 4 bases, with 12 bases spanning the gap. This CDR3 is CASSPGGPTEAFF. CDR3 nucleotide sequence: TGTGCCAGCAGCCCGGGGGGACCCACTGAAGCTTTCTTT.

This chain uses TRBV28 with TRBJ1-6; possible D gene TRBD1, 6 bases. The V gene's germline CDR1 is MDHEN and CDR2 SYDVKM. The CDR3 is 19 residues long. The germline V and J ends were trimmed by 1 base and 0 bases, with 16 bases remaining between them. For the CDR3, the DNA is TGTGCCAGCAGTTTATTAGGGGGATCTTCGAGCTCCTATAATTCACCCCTCCACTTT. This translates into CASSLLGGSSSSYNSPLHF. Drawing the rest from reference TRBV28 and TRBJ1-6, the complete variable domain is DVKVTQSSRYLVKRTGEKVFLECVQDMDHENMFWYRQDPGLGLRLIYFSYDVKMKEKGDIPEGYSVSREKKERFSLILESASTNQTSMYLCASSLLGGSSSSYNSPLHFGNGTRLTVT.

This clonotype has more than one count but fewer than ten. This sequence joins TRBV10-3 and TRBJ2-7; D unclear. V lost 3 bases and J 0 bases, leaving 9 bases between the germline ends. Germline V gene lookup returns CDR1 ENHRY and CDR2 SYGVKD. There are 14 residues in the CDR3. In nucleotides, the CDR3 is TGTGCCATCAGTGAAGTCCCAAGCTCCTACGAGCAGTACTTC. This translates into CAISEVPSSYEQYF.

The DNA for the CDR3 is TGCGCCAGCAGCCCGAAGGGGGCCCAAGCAAGTCCCCTTGGAAACACCATATATTTT. This encodes CASSPKGAQASPLGNTIYF. This rearrangement joins TRBV5-1 to TRBJ1-3; 7 bases are a match to TRBD1. Germline CDR1 and CDR2: SGHRS and YFSETQ. There are 19 residues in the CDR3. The V gene end was trimmed by 4 bases and the J gene end by 3 bases; junction bases not matched to a gene: 19.

The chain has TRBV7-9 and TRBJ1-2; 12 bases align to TRBD1. Germline loops: CDR1 SEHNR, CDR2 FQNEAQ (reference sequence). V was clipped by 5 bases and J by 8 bases; unmatched bases: 9. The CDR3 runs 15 residues. DNA of the CDR3: TGTGCCAGCAGCCCTATGGGACAGGGGGCGCCGGGCTACACCTTC. Amino acids: CASSPMGQGAPGYTF.

This clonotype was detected a few times. The chain employs TRBV28 and TRBJ2-7, with 7 nucleotides matching TRBD1. Per the germline V gene, CDR1 is MDHEN and CDR2 is SYDVKM. The V segment lost 10 bases and the J segment 0 bases; nucleotides outside the gene matches: 6. This CDR3 comprises 13 residues. This CDR3 is CANGGQRSYEQYF. Written as DNA, the CDR3 is TGTGCCAATGGGGGACAGCGCTCCTACGAGCAGTACTTC. Using reference TRBV28 and TRBJ2-7 for the parts outside the CDR3, the full variable domain is DVKVTQSSRYLVKRTGEKVFLECVQDMDHENMFWYRQDPGLGLRLIYFSYDVKMKEKGDIPEGYSVSREKKERFSLILESASTNQTSMYLCANGGQRSYEQYFGPGTRLTVT.

About this clonotype itself: One end of the junction is discordant with germline, which a read error may explain. The rearrangement joins TRBV20-1 to TRBJ2-7; no definite D call. Germline CDR1 reads DFQATT; CDR2 reads SNEGSKA (reference sequence). The CDR3 has 13 amino acids. This chain's CDR3 is CSARGWKAYEQYF. The CDR3 nucleotides are TGCAGCGCTAGAGGTTGGAAGGCCTACGAGCAGTACTTC.

Note on this clonotype: At one of its ends the junction is not consistent with the germline gene, which may arise from a read error. CDR3 sequence reads: CASSQFGLLRYF. In DNA, the CDR3 is TGTGCCAGCAGCCAATTTGGGCTCCTCCGGTACTTT. This rearrangement joins TRBV5-4 to TRBJ1-6, with unresolved D. This CDR3 region has 12 residues. The germline CDR1 and CDR2 sequences are SGHNT and YYREEE (reference sequence).